These 24 T cell receptor beta chains were all obtained from the same sample, sequenced in a study of quantifying T cell responses using KT2 cells. Turning to the study itself: Reverse transcription used primers in the TCR alpha and beta constant regions.

The cDNA 3' end received a ligated oligonucleotide with a UMI. First-round PCR used about 4 cycles and beta primers RC1.1 and RC1.2 covering TRBC1 and TRBC2. From the UMI-ligation and nested PCR reads, TCRdb called clonotypes with MiXCR, one entry per CDR3 protein. Of about 30,000 distinct CDR3 sequences in the sample, 7.3% were seen once. The specimen was PBMCs spiked with cells of the T cell clone KT2. These receptors were obtained from a human donor.

Only a few counts were recorded for this clonotype. The rearrangement uses TRBV12-3 or TRBV12-4 and TRBJ2-3, with a possible D match to TRBD2 (5 bases). V was shortened by 2 bases and J by 2 bases, with 14 bases between the two germline ends. The CDR3 spans 16 residues. The CDR3 DNA sequence: TGTGCCAGCAGTTTACGGTTACGGGAATACACAGATACGCAGTATTTT. Protein: CASSLRLREYTDTQYF.

Ten or more counts support this clonotype. V is TRBV19 and J is TRBJ1-6; D not certain. CDR1 and CDR2 (germline): LNHDA, SQIVND (reference sequence). With 2 bases removed from V and 9 bases from J, the gap between germline ends came to 14 bases. The CDR3 sequence is 15 residues long. The CDR3 sequence: CASSINGNSASPLHF. Written as DNA, the CDR3 is TGTGCCAGTAGTATAAATGGGAACTCGGCTTCACCCCTCCACTTT. Filled out from reference TRBV19 and TRBJ1-6, the complete variable domain reads DGGITQSPKYLFRKEGQNVTLSCEQNLNHDAMYWYRQDPGQGLRLIYYSQIVNDFQKGDIAEGYSVSREKKESFPLTVTSAQKNPTAFYLCASSINGNSASPLHFGNGTRLTVT.

Written as DNA, the CDR3 is TGTGCCAGCAGTTACTCGGGGCAATTAGATACGCAGTATTTT. Protein product: CASSYSGQLDTQYF. The chain combines TRBV6-5 with TRBJ2-3; the D gene is possibly TRBD1 (5 bases). CDR1 is MNHEY and CDR2 is SVGAGI in the germline V gene. The V end lost 0 bases, the J end lost 5 bases, and 9 bases lay between the germline ends. This CDR3 has 14 residues.

This clonotype was seen a few times. The junction shows a germline mismatch at one end, possibly a read error. This chain joins TRBV15 and TRBJ2-7; D is unresolved. The V gene's germline CDR1 is LNHNV and CDR2 YYDKDF (reference sequence). The CDR3 contains 13 residues. CDR3 DNA sequence: TGTGCCACCAGCAGTACAGAGACCTACGGGCAGTACTTC. It codes for CATSSTETYGQYF.

This clonotype was recorded a few times. The gene calls are TRBV6-5 and TRBJ1-6, with D possibly TRBD1 on 6 matching bases. CDR1 is MNHEY, CDR2 SVGAGI, per germline. Between the trimmed V and J ends, which lost 7 bases and 6 bases, there was a span of 16 bases. CDR3 length: 15 residues. For the CDR3, the DNA is TGTGCCAGCACCCTTTTCGGACAGAGTAATTCACCCCTCCACTTT. This sequence encodes CASTLFGQSNSPLHF.

This clonotype was seen repeatedly, ten times or more. This rearrangement joins TRBV5-5 to TRBJ2-7; D call uncertain. Germline lookup yields CDR1 SGHKS and CDR2 YYEKEE (reference sequence). Trimming removed 2 bases at V and 6 bases at J, with 6 bases between. The CDR3 is made up of 11 amino acids. CDR3 region: CASSLLGEQYF. The CDR3 DNA reads TGTGCCAGCAGCTTATTGGGCGAGCAGTACTTC. The entire variable domain, with the rest obtained from reference TRBV5-5 and TRBJ2-7, is as follows: DAGVTQSPTHLIKTRGQQVTLRCSPISGHKSVSWYQQVLGQGPQFIFQYYEKEERGRGNFPDRFSARQFPNYSSELNVNALLLGDSALYLCASSLLGEQYFGPGTRLTVT.

This clonotype was seen a handful of times. V gene TRBV2 combines with J gene TRBJ2-4; no firm D call. V lost 8 bases, J lost 1 base, and 9 bases lay in between. The CDR3 is made up of 13 amino acids. The V gene's germline CDR1 is SNHLY and CDR2 FYNNEI. CDR3 in amino acids: CASRGIAKNIQYF. CDR3 bases: TGTGCCAGCCGAGGTATCGCCAAAAACATTCAGTACTTC.

This chain joins TRBV15 and TRBJ2-5; no clear D. Germline CDR1 and CDR2: LNHNV and YYDKDF (reference sequence). The V gene lost 0 bases and the J gene lost 2 bases, with 10 bases spanning the gap. This CDR3 has 15 residues. The CDR3 nucleotides are TGTGCCACCAGCAGAGATCGCCAGAGACAAGAGACCCAGTACTTC. Translating gives CATSRDRQRQETQYF.

This clonotype was counted only a few times. The chain employs TRBV6-5 and TRBJ2-2; 7 bases fit TRBD1. This CDR3 has 12 residues. Unmatched junction bases numbered 5, after V lost 11 bases and J lost 5 bases. CDR1 is MNHEY and CDR2 is SVGAGI in the germline V gene. The CDR3 DNA is TGTGCCGCCTCCAGGGGGACCGGGGAGCTGTTTTTT. Its protein is CAASRGTGELFF.

Remarks on this clonotype: Being one base from a much bigger clone, this may be a read error. This chain connects TRBV20-1 to TRBJ1-1, with a weak D call TRBD1 (5 bases). The CDR3 covers 13 residues. The V gene's germline CDR1 is DFQATT and CDR2 SNEGSKA (reference sequence). The DNA of the CDR3 is TGCAGTGCGAGCCCAGGGTTTGGGGATGAAGCTTCCTTT. Residues: CSASPGFGDEASF.

This clonotype was observed a handful of times. This chain uses TRBV15 with TRBJ2-2; D gene ambiguous. V was clipped by 0 bases and J by 7 bases, with 12 bases between them. The germline CDR1 and CDR2 sequences are LNHNV and YYDKDF (reference sequence). The CDR3 is made up of 15 amino acids. The CDR3 spells CATSRDRVTLGELFF. The DNA of the CDR3 is TGTGCCACCAGCAGAGATAGGGTTACCCTCGGGGAGCTGTTTTTT.

This clonotype was picked up many times. The rearrangement links TRBV6-2 or TRBV6-3 to TRBJ2-2; the D is unclear. The V end was cut by 6 bases, the J end by 7 bases, with 6 bases between. Germline V gives CDR1 MNHEY, CDR2 SVGEGT. The CDR3 runs 11 residues. The CDR3 sequence is CASRDGGELFF. CDR3 DNA sequence: TGTGCCAGCAGGGACGGCGGGGAGCTGTTTTTT.

In this sample, this clonotype turned up many times. DNA of the CDR3: TGTGCCAGCAGCCAAGATTTTGGGACAGAGCCCTACGAGCAGTACTTC. This sequence encodes CASSQDFGTEPYEQYF. V usage is TRBV4-2 and J usage is TRBJ2-7; 7 bases match TRBD1. Unmatched junction bases numbered 7, after V lost 0 bases and J lost 2 bases. Germline V gene data show CDR1 as LGHNA and CDR2 as YNFKEQ. This CDR3 comprises 16 residues.

This clonotype was seen at least ten times. This chain connects TRBV10-2 to TRBJ2-3; TRBD2 agrees at 11 bases. The CDR3 has 14 residues. The germline CDR1 and CDR2 sequences are WSHSY and SAAADI. V trimming: 9 bases; J trimming: 5 bases; junction bases outside the gene matches: 7. CDR3 in DNA: TGCGCCAGTAGGACTAGCGGGCGTGGAGATACGCAGTATTTT. It specifies CASRTSGRGDTQYF.

This clonotype appeared many times. As DNA, the CDR3 is TGCGCCAGCAGCCAAGTCCCAGCGGGGAACGGAGCAGATACGCAGTATTTT. Protein sequence: CASSQVPAGNGADTQYF. This chain uses TRBV4-1 with TRBJ2-3; 7 nucleotides match TRBD2. The germline CDR1 and CDR2 sequences are MGHRA and YSYEKL. The V and J ends lost 1 base and 4 bases, in that order; junction bases with no gene match: 11. The CDR3 spans 17 residues.

This clonotype has at least ten counts. The chain recombines TRBV2 with TRBJ2-4; 9 bases line up with TRBD2. V lost 7 bases and J lost 2; bases outside the gene matches: 18. Germline V CDR1 and CDR2: SNHLY, FYNNEI. The CDR3 has 19 amino acids. The CDR3 coding sequence is TGTGCCAGCAACGGCGGGAACAGGCGCAGCGGGGGGTCCAAAAACATTCAGTACTTC. Amino acids: CASNGGNRRSGGSKNIQYF.

The sample holds a few counts of this clonotype. This sequence joins TRBV29-1 and TRBJ2-3; the D is unclear. Germline V lookup: CDR1 SQVTM, CDR2 ANQGSEA. The CDR3 covers 13 residues. With 5 bases removed from V and 4 bases from J, the gap between germline ends came to 13 bases. The CDR3, as DNA: TGCAGCGTTTTGACAAGGGTTCCAGATACGCAGTATTTT. Amino acid sequence: CSVLTRVPDTQYF.

This clonotype occurred a few times. The V gene is TRBV27, the J gene TRBJ2-2; possibly TRBD1 or TRBD2 for D (6 bases each). The CDR3 has 16 residues. V was shortened by 1 base and J by 3 bases, with 12 bases between the two germline ends. CDR1 and CDR2 (germline): MNHEY, SMNVEV (reference sequence). Written as DNA, the CDR3 is TGTGCCAGCAGTTTATACGACGGGGGCCACACCGGGGAGCTGTTTTTT. Its protein product is CASSLYDGGHTGELFF.

The table lists this clonotype with a few counts. This sequence joins TRBV6-2 or TRBV6-3 and TRBJ1-1; D gene uncertain. The CDR3 runs 13 residues. Germline CDR1 is MNHEY and CDR2 is SVGEGT. V lost 4 bases, J lost 5 bases, and 11 bases lay in between. In DNA, the CDR3 is TGTGCCAGCAGTTGGAGGGAAGGGACTGAAGCTTTCTTT. Protein sequence: CASSWREGTEAFF.

The chain recombines TRBV12-3 or TRBV12-4 with TRBJ1-2, with D perhaps TRBD1 (5 bases). Trimming cost V 7 bases and J 2 bases, with 17 bases left between them. The CDR3 loop spans 15 amino acids. The CDR3 loop reads CASKNGARGNYGYTF. The CDR3 DNA follows: TGTGCCAGCAAGAACGGGGCGCGGGGGAACTATGGCTACACCTTC.

This clonotype was seen at least ten times. The gene calls are TRBV12-3 or TRBV12-4 and TRBJ1-1, with 7 bases lining up with TRBD1. CDR3 length equals 15 residues. V was pared by 5 bases and J by 0 bases, with 6 bases of the junction left unmatched. The DNA for the CDR3 is TGTGCCAGCAGTCTGCAGACAGGGATGAACACTGAAGCTTTCTTT. Its protein is CASSLQTGMNTEAFF.

The chain links TRBV6-2 or TRBV6-3 to TRBJ1-5; 7 bases match TRBD1. This CDR3 is built from 14 residues. V trimming: 10 bases; J trimming: 3 bases; junction bases outside the gene matches: 9. Germline V CDR1 and CDR2: MNHEY, SVGEGT. CDR3 in amino acids: CATGSTGHNQPQHF. The CDR3 DNA reads as TGTGCCACCGGATCGACAGGGCACAATCAGCCCCAGCATTTT.

This clonotype appeared a few times. This chain joins TRBV29-1 and TRBJ2-3, with 11 bases aligning to TRBD2. After removal of 3 bases from V and 7 bases from J, the junction contained 6 bases not matched to a gene. Looked up from germline, CDR1 is SQVTM and CDR2 is ANQGSEA. CDR3 length: 14 residues. The CDR3 coding sequence is TGCAGCGTTGAGACTAGCGGGGACCCGAATACGCAGTATTTT. This codes for CSVETSGDPNTQYF.

The chain couples TRBV7-2 to TRBJ2-3; D might be TRBD2 (6 bases). From germline, CDR1 is SGHTA and CDR2 FQGNSA. CDR3 length: 13 amino acids. Trimming took off 3 bases at V and 4 bases at J, with 8 bases between the two ends. The DNA of the CDR3 is TGTGCCAGCAGCTTGTGGGACTCAGATACGCAGTATTTT. It translates to CASSLWDSDTQYF.